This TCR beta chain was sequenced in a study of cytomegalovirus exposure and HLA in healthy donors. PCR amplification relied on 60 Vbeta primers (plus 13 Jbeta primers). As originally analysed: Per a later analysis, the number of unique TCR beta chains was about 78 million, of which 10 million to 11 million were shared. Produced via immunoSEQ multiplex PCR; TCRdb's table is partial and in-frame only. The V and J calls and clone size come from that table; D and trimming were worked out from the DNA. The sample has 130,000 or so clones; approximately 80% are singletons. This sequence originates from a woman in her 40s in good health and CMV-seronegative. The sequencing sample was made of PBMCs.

The DNA for the CDR3 is TGTGCCAGCAGCCCCGGAATATCAGGGGGCGACGAGCAGTACTTC. Its protein product is CASSPGISGGDEQYF. This chain links TRBV7-2 with TRBJ2-7, with TRBD1 matching 8 bases. The CDR3 spans 15 residues. V gave up 5 bases and J gave up 5 bases; unmatched junction bases: 11. Germline CDR1 and CDR2: SGHTA and FQGNSA.